One and the same sample provided the 15 T cell receptor beta chains below, sequenced in a study of T-cell memory formation after mild COVID-19. TCRdb recomputed calls from the 5' RACE reads with MiXCR, one row per CDR3 protein. The repertoire holds hundreds of thousands of distinct CDR3 sequences, with 17% as singletons. The sequenced material came from PBMCs or a T cell subset sorted from them (not recorded which). These receptors were obtained from an adult woman who had mild COVID-19 (a few samples of this study predate the infection). Cell type and time point are not known.

The chain recombines TRBV7-9 with TRBJ2-1; 8 bases match TRBD2. The V gene's germline CDR1 is SEHNR and CDR2 FQNEAQ (reference sequence). V shed 4 bases, J shed 4 bases, and the junction held 21 bases outside the gene matches. The CDR3 sequence is 20 residues long. In nucleotides, the CDR3 is TGTGCCAGCAGCTCCCCGACGGTCCCGGGGGGGCCTGACACATACAATGAGCAGTTCTTC. It encodes CASSSPTVPGGPDTYNEQFF.

This clonotype was picked up a small number of times. The rearrangement joins TRBV27 to TRBJ1-1; 9 nucleotides match TRBD1. The V segment lost 3 bases and the J segment 4 bases; nucleotides outside the gene matches: 21. The germline V gene encodes CDR1 MNHEY and CDR2 SMNVEV (reference sequence). CDR3 length: 20 residues. The CDR3 bases are TGTGCCAGCAGTTTCACCACGGGACAGGGCCGAGGTAAGAGGGCCACTGAAGCTTTCTTT. Translation: CASSFTTGQGRGKRATEAFF.

The chain joins TRBV7-6 to TRBJ2-2; D gene ambiguous. V lost 6 bases and J lost 7, with 9 bases in between. The CDR3 is 12 residues long. CDR1 is SGHVS, CDR2 FNYEAQ, per germline. As DNA, the CDR3 is TGTGCCAGCAGGGGTCAACGCGGGGAGCTGTTTTTT. Protein: CASRGQRGELFF.

This clonotype occurred a few times. The V and J genes are TRBV24-1 and TRBJ1-2, with D perhaps matching TRBD1 (5 bases). The V end was cut by 10 bases, the J end by 4 bases, with 9 bases between. In germline, CDR1 is KGHDR, CDR2 SFDVKD. The CDR3 runs 11 residues. The chain's CDR3 is CATQGGYGYTF. The DNA of the CDR3 is TGTGCCACTCAGGGTGGCTATGGCTACACCTTC.

This sequence joins TRBV19 and TRBJ1-5, with TRBD1 matching over 8 bases. Unmatched junction bases numbered 6, after V lost 1 base and J lost 7 bases. This CDR3 comprises 15 residues. Germline V gene sequence: CDR1 LNHDA, CDR2 SQIVND (reference sequence). As DNA, the CDR3 is TGTGCCAGTAGTATAGGCGGACAGGGTTGGCAGCCCCAGCATTTT. Translated: CASSIGGQGWQPQHF.

This clonotype was picked up a small number of times. The chain couples TRBV3-1 to TRBJ2-7; 12 nucleotides align to TRBD2. This CDR3 spans 14 amino acids. Trimming at V came to 8 bases and at J to 3 bases, leaving 5 bases not matched to a gene. In germline, CDR1 is LGHDT, CDR2 YNNKEL (reference sequence). Here the CDR3 DNA reads TGTGCCAGCTGCCTAGCGGGGGGGATCTACGAGCAGTACTTC. Translating it yields CASCLAGGIYEQYF.

This chain links TRBV20-1 with TRBJ1-2; TRBD1 aligns across 9 bases. With V trimmed by 6 bases and J by 4 bases, 15 bases remained unmatched. Germline V gene sequence: CDR1 DFQATT, CDR2 SNEGSKA (reference sequence). This CDR3 spans 16 amino acids. CDR3 sequence (DNA): TGCAGTGCCGGAGGAGAAACAGGGGGCGAGCTCTATGGCTACACCTTC. Amino acid sequence: CSAGGETGGELYGYTF.

This clonotype was seen a few times. The chain combines TRBV6-5 with TRBJ2-5, with 9 bases lining up with TRBD2. The V and J ends lost 6 bases and 5 bases, in that order; junction bases with no gene match: 10. The CDR3 totals 15 residues. Germline CDR1 MNHEY, CDR2 SVGAGI. This chain's CDR3 is CASSFSGSRGETQYF. CDR3 DNA: TGTGCCAGCAGCTTTAGCGGGAGTCGTGGCGAGACCCAGTACTTC.

This clonotype was seen only a few times. The rearrangement links TRBV3-1 to TRBJ1-2, with D unresolved. V lost 4 bases, J lost 1 base, and 16 bases lay in between. Germline V gene sequence: CDR1 LGHDT, CDR2 YNNKEL (reference sequence). There are 16 residues in the CDR3. The CDR3 DNA is TGTGCCAGCAGCCCCGCGCGAGGGAGGCTTAACTATGGCTACACCTTC. Its translation: CASSPARGRLNYGYTF. The variable domain in full, with the rest retrieved from reference TRBV3-1 and TRBJ1-2, is DTAVSQTPKYLVTQMGNDKSIKCEQNLGHDTMYWYKQDSKKFLKIMFSYNNKELIINETVPNRFSPKSPDKAHLNLHINSLELGDSAVYFCASSPARGRLNYGYTFGSGTRLTVV.

This clonotype was observed a few times. Here the CDR3 reads CASSMYQADTQYF. The CDR3 DNA reads as TGTGCCAGCTCCATGTATCAAGCGGACACCCAGTACTTC. This chain connects TRBV18 to TRBJ2-5; D possibly corresponds to TRBD2 (5 bases). CDR3 length equals 13 residues. Germline CDR1 and CDR2: KGHSH and LQKENI. Trimming cost V 6 bases and J 8 bases, with 16 bases left between them.

This clonotype was counted at least ten times. CDR3 DNA sequence: TGTGCCAGCAGTGAAAGAGGCTACGAGCAGTACTTC. Translation: CASSERGYEQYF. This chain uses TRBV6-1 with TRBJ2-7; D call uncertain. CDR1 is MNHNS, CDR2 SASEGT, per germline. The CDR3 is 12 amino acids. With 2 bases removed from V and 3 bases from J, the gap between germline ends came to 5 bases.

This sequence joins TRBV12-3 or TRBV12-4 and TRBJ2-2; D unresolved. Trimming left V 6 bases short and J 8 bases short, with 19 bases between. The CDR3 is 15 amino acids. CDR3: CASSQTPAPRGELFF. In nucleotides, the CDR3 is TGTGCCAGCAGCCAAACTCCGGCTCCCCGAGGGGAGCTGTTTTTT.

The chain combines TRBV5-1 with TRBJ1-1, with D unresolved. CDR1 SGHRS and CDR2 YFSETQ come from the germline V gene. Trimming took 0 bases from V and 1 from J, leaving 7 bases between them. The CDR3 spans 14 residues. CDR3 protein: CASSLVGWNTEAFF. The CDR3 bases are TGCGCCAGCAGCTTGGTTGGATGGAACACTGAAGCTTTCTTT. The full variable domain, completed using reference TRBV5-1 and TRBJ1-1, is KAGVTQTPRYLIKTRGQQVTLSCSPISGHRSVSWYQQTPGQGLQFLFEYFSETQRNKGNFPGRFSGRQFSNSRSEMNVSTLELGDSALYLCASSLVGWNTEAFFGQGTRLTVV.

This clonotype showed up just a few times. Relative to the germline gene, one junction end is altered; a read error may explain this. V is TRBV2 and J is TRBJ1-1; 7 bases align to TRBD1. CDR1 is SNHLY, CDR2 FYNNEI, per germline. This CDR3 region has 14 residues. CDR3 sequence: CASSEDRASTEAFF. CDR3 sequence (DNA): TGTGCCAGCAGCGAAGACAGGGCTAGCACTGAAGCTTTCTTT.

This clonotype was found a few times. The gene calls are TRBV20-1 and TRBJ2-5; TRBD2 might be the D (6 bases). The ends were cut back, 1 base at V and 4 bases at J, with 13 bases in the middle. CDR1 and CDR2 from the germline V gene are DFQATT and SNEGSKA (reference sequence). There are 14 residues in the CDR3. Here the CDR3 DNA reads TGCAGTGCTAGAGTGCACGGGAGCGGAGAGACCCAGTACTTC. Residues: CSARVHGSGETQYF.